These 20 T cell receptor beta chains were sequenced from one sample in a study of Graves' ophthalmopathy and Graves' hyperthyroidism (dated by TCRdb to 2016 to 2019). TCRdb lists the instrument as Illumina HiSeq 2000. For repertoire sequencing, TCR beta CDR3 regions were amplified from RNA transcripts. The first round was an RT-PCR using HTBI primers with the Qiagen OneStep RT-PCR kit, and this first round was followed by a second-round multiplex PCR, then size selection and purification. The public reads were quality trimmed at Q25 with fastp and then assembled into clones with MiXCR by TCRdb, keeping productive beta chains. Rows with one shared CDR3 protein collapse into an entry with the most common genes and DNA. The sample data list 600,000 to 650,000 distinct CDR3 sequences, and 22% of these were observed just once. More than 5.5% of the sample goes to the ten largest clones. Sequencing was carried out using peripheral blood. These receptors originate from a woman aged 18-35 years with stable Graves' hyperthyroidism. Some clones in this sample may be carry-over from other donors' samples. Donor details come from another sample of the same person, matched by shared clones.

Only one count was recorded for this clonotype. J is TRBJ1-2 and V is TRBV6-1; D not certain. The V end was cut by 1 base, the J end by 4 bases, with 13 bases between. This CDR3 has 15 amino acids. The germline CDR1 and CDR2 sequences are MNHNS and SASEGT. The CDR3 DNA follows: TGTGCCAGCAGTGAAGTACTCCTAAGCGGCTATGGCTACACCTTC. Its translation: CASSEVLLSGYGYTF.

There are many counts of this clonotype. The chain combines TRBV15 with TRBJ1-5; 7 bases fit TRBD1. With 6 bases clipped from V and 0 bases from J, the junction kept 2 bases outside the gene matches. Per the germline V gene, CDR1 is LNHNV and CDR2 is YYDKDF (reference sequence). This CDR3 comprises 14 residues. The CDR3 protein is CATSGTASNQPQHF. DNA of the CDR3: TGTGCCACCAGTGGGACAGCTAGCAATCAGCCCCAGCATTTT.

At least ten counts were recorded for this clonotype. The CDR3 nucleotides read TGTGCCAGCAGCTCCCTCAGGCAACAGGAACCCGGTAATGGCTACACCTTC. This gives the protein CASSSLRQQEPGNGYTF. The chain joins TRBV7-8 to TRBJ1-2, with D possibly being TRBD1 (5 bases). The ends were cut back, 4 bases at V and 6 bases at J, with 24 bases in the middle. This CDR3 spans 17 amino acids. In germline, CDR1 is SGHVS, CDR2 FQNEAQ. Together with reference TRBV7-8 and TRBJ1-2, the CDR3 gives the full variable domain: GAGVSQSPRYKVAKRGQDVALRCDPISGHVSLFWYQQALGQGPEFLTYFQNEAQLDKSGLPSDRFFAERPEGSVSTLKIQRTQQEDSAVYLCASSSLRQQEPGNGYTFGSGTRLTVV.

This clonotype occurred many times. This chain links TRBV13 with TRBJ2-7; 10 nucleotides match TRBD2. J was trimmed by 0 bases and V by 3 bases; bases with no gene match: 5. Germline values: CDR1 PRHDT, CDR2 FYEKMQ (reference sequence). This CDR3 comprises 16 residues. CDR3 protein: CASSFLAGEYSYEQYF. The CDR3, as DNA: TGTGCCAGCAGCTTCCTAGCGGGGGAATACTCCTACGAGCAGTACTTC.

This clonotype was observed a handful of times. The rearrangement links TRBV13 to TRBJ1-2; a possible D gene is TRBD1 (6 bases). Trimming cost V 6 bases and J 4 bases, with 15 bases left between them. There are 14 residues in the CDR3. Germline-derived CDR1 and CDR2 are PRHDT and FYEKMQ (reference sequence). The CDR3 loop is CASRRRGAFYGYTF. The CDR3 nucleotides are TGTGCCAGCAGGCGCAGGGGAGCTTTCTATGGCTACACCTTC.

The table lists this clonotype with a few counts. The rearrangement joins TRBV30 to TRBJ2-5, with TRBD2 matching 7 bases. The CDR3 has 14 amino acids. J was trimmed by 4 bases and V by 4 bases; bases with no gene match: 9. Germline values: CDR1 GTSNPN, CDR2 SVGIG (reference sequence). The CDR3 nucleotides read TGTGCCTGGACCCCGCGGGGGTTTCCAGAGACCCAGTACTTC. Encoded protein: CAWTPRGFPETQYF.

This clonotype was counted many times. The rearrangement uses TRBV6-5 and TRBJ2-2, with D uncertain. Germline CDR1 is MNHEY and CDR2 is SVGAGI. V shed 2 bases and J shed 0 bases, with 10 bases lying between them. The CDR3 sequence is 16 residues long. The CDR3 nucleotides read TGTGCCAGCAGTTACCTGCAGCCATCGAACACCGGGGAGCTGTTTTTT. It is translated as CASSYLQPSNTGELFF.

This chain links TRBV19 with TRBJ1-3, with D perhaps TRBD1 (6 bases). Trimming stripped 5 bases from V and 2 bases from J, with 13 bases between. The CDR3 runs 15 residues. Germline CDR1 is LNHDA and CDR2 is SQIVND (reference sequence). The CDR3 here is CASSRNREAGNTIYF. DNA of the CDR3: TGTGCCAGTAGTCGAAACAGGGAGGCTGGAAACACCATATATTTT.

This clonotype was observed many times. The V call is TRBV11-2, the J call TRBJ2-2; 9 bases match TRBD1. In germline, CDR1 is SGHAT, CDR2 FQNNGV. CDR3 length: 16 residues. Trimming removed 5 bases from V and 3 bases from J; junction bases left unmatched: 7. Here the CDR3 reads CASSTQDRGDTGELFF. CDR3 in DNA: TGTGCCAGCAGCACCCAGGACAGGGGTGACACCGGGGAGCTGTTTTTT.

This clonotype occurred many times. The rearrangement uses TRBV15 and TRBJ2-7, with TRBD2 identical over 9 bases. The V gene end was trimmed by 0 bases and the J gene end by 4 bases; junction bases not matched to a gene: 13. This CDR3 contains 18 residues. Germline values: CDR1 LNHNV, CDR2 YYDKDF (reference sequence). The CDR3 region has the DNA TGTGCCACCAGCAGAGACCGAACCCCCGGGACTAGCTATTACGAGCAGTACTTC. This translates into CATSRDRTPGTSYYEQYF.

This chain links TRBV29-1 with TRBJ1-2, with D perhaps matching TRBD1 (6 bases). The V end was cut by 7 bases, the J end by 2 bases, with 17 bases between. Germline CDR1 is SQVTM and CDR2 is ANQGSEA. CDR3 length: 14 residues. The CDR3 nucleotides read TGCAGCGGAGACGGGGGCTCGGGGAACTATGGCTACACCTTC. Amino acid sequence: CSGDGGSGNYGYTF.

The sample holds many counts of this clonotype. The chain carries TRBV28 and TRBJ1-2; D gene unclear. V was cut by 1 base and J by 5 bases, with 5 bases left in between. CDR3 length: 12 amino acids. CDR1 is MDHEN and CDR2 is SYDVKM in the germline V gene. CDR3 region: CASSLYEYGYTF. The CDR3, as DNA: TGTGCCAGCAGTTTATACGAGTATGGCTACACCTTC.

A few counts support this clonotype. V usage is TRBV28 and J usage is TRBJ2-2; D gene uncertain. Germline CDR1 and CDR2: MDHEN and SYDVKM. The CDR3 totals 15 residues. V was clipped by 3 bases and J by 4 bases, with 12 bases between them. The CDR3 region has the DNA TGTGCCAGCAGTTTGAGCAAAATACTCACCGGGGAGCTGTTTTTT. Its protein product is CASSLSKILTGELFF.

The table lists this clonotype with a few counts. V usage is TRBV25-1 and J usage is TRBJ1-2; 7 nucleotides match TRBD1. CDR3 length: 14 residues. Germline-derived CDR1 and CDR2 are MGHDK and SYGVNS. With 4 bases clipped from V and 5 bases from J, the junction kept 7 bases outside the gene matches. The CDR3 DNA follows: TGTGCCAGCAGTGCGGACAGGAGGGGGTATGGCTACACCTTC. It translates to CASSADRRGYGYTF.

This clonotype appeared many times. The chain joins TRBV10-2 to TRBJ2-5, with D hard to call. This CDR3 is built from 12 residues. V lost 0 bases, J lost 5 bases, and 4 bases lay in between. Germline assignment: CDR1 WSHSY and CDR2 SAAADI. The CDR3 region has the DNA TGCGCCAGCAGTGAGTCGTGGGAGACCCAGTACTTC. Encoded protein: CASSESWETQYF.

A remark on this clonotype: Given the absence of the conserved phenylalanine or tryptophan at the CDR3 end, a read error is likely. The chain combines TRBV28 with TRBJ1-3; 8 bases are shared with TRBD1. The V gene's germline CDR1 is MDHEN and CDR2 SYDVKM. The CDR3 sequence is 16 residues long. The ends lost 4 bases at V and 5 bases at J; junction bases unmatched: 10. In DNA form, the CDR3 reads TGTGCCAGCAGTTCCGACCGGACAGGGAAGAGAAACACCATATATCTT. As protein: CASSSDRTGKRNTIYL.

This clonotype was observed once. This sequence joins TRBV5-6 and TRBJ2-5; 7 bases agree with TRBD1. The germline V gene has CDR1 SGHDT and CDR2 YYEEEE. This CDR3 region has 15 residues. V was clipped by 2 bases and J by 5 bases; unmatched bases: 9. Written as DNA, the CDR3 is TGTGCCAGCAGCTTCAGTGACAGGGCGTCCGAGACCCAGTACTTC. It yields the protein CASSFSDRASETQYF.

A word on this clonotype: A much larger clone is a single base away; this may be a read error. This CDR3 reads CASSEAGELFF. The CDR3 DNA follows: TGTGCCAGCAGTGAAGCCGGGGAGCTGTTTTTT. This sequence joins TRBV28 and TRBJ2-2; D unresolved. Germline CDR1 reads MDHEN; CDR2 reads SYDVKM. Trimming shortened V by 5 bases and J by 6 bases, and 4 bases separated the two germline ends. CDR3 length: 11 amino acids. Combining the CDR3 with reference TRBV28 and TRBJ2-2 gives the whole variable domain DVKVTQSSRYLVKRTGEKVFLECVQDMDHENMFWYRQDPGLGLRLIYFSYDVKMKEKGDIPEGYSVSREKKERFSLILESASTNQTSMYLCASSEAGELFFGEGSRLTVL.

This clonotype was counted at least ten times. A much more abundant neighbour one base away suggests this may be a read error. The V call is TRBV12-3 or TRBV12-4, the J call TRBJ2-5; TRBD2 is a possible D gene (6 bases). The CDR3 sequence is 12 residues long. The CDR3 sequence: CASTEGGETQCF. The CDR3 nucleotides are TGTGCCAGCACCGAGGGAGGAGAGACCCAGTGCTTC.

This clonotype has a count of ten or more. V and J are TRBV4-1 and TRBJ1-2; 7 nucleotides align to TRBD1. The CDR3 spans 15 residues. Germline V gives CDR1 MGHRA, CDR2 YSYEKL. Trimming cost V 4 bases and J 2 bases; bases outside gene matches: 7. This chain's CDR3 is CASSRGTERNYGYTF. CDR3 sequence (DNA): TGCGCCAGCAGCCGAGGGACAGAAAGAAACTATGGCTACACCTTC.